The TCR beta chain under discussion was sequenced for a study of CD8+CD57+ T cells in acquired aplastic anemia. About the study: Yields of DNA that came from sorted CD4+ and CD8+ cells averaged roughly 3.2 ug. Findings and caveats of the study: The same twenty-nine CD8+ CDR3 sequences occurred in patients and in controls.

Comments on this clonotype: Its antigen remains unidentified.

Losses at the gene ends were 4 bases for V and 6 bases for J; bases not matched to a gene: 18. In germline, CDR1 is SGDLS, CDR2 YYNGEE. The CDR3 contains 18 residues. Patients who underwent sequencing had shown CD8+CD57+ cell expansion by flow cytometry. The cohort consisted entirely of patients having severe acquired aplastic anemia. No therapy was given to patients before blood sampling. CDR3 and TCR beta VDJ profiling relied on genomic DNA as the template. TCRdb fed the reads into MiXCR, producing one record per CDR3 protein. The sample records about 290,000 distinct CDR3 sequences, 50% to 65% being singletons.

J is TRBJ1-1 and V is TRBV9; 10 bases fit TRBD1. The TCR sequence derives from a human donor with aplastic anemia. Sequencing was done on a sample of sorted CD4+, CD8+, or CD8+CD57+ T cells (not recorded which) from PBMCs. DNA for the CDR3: TGTGCCAGCAGCTTAACGAGAGGGACAGGGGATCGTCACGCTGAAGCTTTCTTT. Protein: CASSLTRGTGDRHAEAFF.